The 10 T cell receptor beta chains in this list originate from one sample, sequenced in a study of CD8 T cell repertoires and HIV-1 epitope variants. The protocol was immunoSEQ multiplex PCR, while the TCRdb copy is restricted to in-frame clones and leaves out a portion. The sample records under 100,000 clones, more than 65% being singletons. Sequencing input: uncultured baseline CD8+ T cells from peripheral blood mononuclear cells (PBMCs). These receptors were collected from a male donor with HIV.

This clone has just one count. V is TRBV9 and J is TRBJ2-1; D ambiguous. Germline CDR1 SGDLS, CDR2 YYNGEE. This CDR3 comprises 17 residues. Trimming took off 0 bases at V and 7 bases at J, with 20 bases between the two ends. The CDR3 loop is CASSVALAMGKVNEQFF. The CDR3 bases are TGTGCCAGCAGCGTAGCTCTCGCAATGGGGAAGGTAAATGAGCAGTTCTTC.

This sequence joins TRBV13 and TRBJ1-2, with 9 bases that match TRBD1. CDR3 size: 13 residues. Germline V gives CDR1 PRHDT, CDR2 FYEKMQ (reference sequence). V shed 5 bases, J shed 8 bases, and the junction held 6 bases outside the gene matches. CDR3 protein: CASSQGQGGGYTF. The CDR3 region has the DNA TGTGCCAGCAGCCAGGGACAGGGAGGCGGCTACACCTTC.

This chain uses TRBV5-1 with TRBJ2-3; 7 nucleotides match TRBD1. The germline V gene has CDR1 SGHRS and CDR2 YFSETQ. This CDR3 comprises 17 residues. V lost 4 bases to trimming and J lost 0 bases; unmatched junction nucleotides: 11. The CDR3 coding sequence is TGCGCCAGCAGCGACGGGACAGATTATTCTAGCACAGATACGCAGTATTTT. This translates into CASSDGTDYSSTDTQYF.

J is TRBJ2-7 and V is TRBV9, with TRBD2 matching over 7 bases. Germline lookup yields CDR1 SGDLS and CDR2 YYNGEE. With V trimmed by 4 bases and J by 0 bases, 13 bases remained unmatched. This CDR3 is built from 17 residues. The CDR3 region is CASSPASGVTNSYEQYF. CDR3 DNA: TGTGCCAGCAGCCCCGCTAGCGGCGTTACTAACTCCTACGAGCAGTACTTC.

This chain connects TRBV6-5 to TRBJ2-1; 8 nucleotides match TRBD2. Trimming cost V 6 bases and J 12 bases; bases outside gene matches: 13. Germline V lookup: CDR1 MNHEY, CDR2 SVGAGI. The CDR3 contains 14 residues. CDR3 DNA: TGTGCCAGCAGCCGTAGCGGGGTCGTTGTAGGGCAGTTCTTC. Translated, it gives CASSRSGVVVGQFF.

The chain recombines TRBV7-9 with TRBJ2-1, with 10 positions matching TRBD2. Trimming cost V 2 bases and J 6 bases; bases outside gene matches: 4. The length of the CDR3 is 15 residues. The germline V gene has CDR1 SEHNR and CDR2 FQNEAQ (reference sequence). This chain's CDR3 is CASSLIAGGINEQFF. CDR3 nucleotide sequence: TGTGCCAGCAGCTTAATAGCGGGGGGCATCAATGAGCAGTTCTTC. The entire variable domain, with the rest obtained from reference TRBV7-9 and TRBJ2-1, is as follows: DTGVSQNPRHKITKRGQNVTFRCDPISEHNRLYWYRQTLGQGPEFLTYFQNEAQLEKSRLLSDRFSAERPKGSFSTLEIQRTEQGDSAMYLCASSLIAGGINEQFFGPGTRLTVL.

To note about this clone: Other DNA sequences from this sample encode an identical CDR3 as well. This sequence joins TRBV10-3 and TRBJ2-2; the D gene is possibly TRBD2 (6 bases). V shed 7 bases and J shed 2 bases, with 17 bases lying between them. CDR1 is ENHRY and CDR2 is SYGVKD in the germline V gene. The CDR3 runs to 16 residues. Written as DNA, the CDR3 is TGTGCCATCACCCCGAGGACGGGGGTAAACACCGGGGAGCTGTTTTTT. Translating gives CAITPRTGVNTGELFF.

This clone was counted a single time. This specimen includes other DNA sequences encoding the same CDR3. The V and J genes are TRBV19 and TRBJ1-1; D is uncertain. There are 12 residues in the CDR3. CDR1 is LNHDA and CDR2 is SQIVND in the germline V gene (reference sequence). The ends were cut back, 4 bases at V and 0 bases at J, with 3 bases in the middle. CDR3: CASSNLNTEAFF. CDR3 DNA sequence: TGTGCCAGTAGTAACTTGAACACTGAAGCTTTCTTT.

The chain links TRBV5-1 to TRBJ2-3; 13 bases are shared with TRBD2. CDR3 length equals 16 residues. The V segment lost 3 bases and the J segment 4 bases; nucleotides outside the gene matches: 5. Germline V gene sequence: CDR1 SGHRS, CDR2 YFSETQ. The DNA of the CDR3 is TGCGCCAGCAGCTCCGGGACTAGCGGGATCTCAGATACGCAGTATTTT. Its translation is CASSSGTSGISDTQYF.

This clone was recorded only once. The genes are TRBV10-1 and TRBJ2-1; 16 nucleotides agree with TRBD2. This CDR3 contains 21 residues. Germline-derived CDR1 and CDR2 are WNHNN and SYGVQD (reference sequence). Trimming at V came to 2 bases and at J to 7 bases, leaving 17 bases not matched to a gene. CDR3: CASSETLSGTSGRARKNEQFF. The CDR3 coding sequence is TGCGCCAGCAGTGAGACCTTATCCGGGACTAGCGGGAGGGCCCGGAAGAATGAGCAGTTCTTC.